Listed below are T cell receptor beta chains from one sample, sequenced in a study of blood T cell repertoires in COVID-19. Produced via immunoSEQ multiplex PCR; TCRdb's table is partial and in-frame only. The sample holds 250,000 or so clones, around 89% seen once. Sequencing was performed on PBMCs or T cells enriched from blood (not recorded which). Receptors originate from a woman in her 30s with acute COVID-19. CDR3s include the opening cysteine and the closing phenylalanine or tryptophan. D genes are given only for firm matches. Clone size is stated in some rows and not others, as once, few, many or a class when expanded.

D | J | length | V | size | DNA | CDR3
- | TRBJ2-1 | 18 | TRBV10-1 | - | TGCGCCAGCAGTGATTCTCCGGTCCCTCTCACCTCCTACAATGAGCAGTTCTTC | CASSDSPVPLTSYNEQFF
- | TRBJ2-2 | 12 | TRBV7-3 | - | TGTGCCAGCAGCACCCCGGCCGGGGAGCTGTTTTTT | CASSTPAGELFF
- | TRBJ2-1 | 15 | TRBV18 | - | TGTGCCAGCTCACCACCGGAGGGCCCCTACAATGAGCAGTTCTTC | CASSPPEGPYNEQFF
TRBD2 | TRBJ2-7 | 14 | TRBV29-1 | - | TGCAGCGTTGTTTTGTCGAGCGGGAGCGACGAGCAGTACTTC | CSVVLSSGSDEQYF
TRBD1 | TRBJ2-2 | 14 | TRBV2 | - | TGTGCCAGCGACAGGGGAGCGAACACCGGGGAGCTGTTTTTT | CASDRGANTGELFF
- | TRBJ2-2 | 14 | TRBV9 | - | TGTGCCAGCAGCGTAGCTGAGGGGGCCGGGGAGCTGTTTTTT | CASSVAEGAGELFF
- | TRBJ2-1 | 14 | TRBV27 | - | TGTGCCAGCAGTTTTACTACCTCCTACAATGAGCAGTTCTTC | CASSFTTSYNEQFF
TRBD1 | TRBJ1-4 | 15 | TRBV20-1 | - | TGCAGTGCTAGTGCCGCAGGGGGCGCGAATGAAAAACTGTTTTTT | CSASAAGGANEKLFF
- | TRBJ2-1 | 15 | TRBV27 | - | TGTGCCAGCAGTTTAGATCGGGGGTTCTACAATGAGCAGTTCTTC | CASSLDRGFYNEQFF
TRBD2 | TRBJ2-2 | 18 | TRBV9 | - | TGTGCCAGCAGCGTATGGGAACTTCGCGGGAGTAACACCGGGGAGCTGTTTTTT | CASSVWELRGSNTGELFF
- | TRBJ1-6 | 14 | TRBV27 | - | TGTGCCAGCTGCTGGGGGGGAGGTAATTCACCCCTCCACTTT | CASCWGGGNSPLHF
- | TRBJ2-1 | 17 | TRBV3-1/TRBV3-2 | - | TGTGCCAGCAGCCAAGATATCCAGTACAAGATTCCCAATGAGCAGTTCTTC | CASSQDIQYKIPNEQFF
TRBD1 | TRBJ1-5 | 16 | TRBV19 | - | TGTGCCAGTAGTAAGTGGGGACAGGGGGCGCGTCAGCCCCAGCATTTT | CASSKWGQGARQPQHF
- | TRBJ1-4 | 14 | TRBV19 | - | TGTGCCAGTACCAGAGGTCCTTCGGGTGAAAAACTGTTTTTT | CASTRGPSGEKLFF
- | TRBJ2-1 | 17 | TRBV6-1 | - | TGTGCCAGCAGTGACCTCGATCTGGCGGGAAGTTACAATGAGCAGTTCTTC | CASSDLDLAGSYNEQFF
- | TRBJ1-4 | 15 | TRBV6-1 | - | TGTGCCAGCAGTGAAGAAGCAGGGTCGATCGAAAAACTGTTTTTT | CASSEEAGSIEKLFF
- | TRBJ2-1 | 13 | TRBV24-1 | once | TGTGCCACCAGTGACCAGATGAACCGCGAGCAGTTCTTC | CATSDQMNREQFF
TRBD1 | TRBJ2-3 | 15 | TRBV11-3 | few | TGTGCCAGCAGCTTAGGACAGGGCCTCACAGATACGCAGTATTTT | CASSLGQGLTDTQYF
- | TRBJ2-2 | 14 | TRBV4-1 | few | TGCGCCAGCAGCCAAGAAACTTACACCGGGGAGCTGTTTTTT | CASSQETYTGELFF
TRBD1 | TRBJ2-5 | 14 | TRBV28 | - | TGTGCCAGCAGTGATCGGACAGGGCAGGAGACCCAGTACTTC | CASSDRTGQETQYF
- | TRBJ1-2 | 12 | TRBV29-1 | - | TGCAGCGTTGCCCGGGACATCTATGGCTACACCTTC | CSVARDIYGYTF
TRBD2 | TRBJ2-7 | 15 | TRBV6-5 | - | TGTGCCAGCAGTTACTCGACTAGCGAAGTATACGAGCAGTACTTC | CASSYSTSEVYEQYF
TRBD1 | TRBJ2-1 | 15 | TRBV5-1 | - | TGCGCCAGCAGCTTGGGACAGGGCCCCCACAATGAGCAGTTCTTC | CASSLGQGPHNEQFF
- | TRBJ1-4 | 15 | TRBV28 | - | TGTGCCAGCAGTTCCGTCCCCACAGGGAATGAAAAACTGTTTTTT | CASSSVPTGNEKLFF
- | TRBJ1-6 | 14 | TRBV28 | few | TGTGCCAGCAGATGGACAGAGAACTATTCACCCCTCCACTTT | CASRWTENYSPLHF
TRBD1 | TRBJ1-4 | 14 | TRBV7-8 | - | TGTGCCAGCAGCAAAGGGACAGGGGACGAAAAACTGTTTTTT | CASSKGTGDEKLFF
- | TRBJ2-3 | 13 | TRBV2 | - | TGTGCCAGCAGTGACAAGCTGCCAGATACGCAGTATTTT | CASSDKLPDTQYF
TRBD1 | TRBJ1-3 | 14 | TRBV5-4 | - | TGTGCCAGCAGCTCACAGGGGGCTGGAAACACCATATATTTT | CASSSQGAGNTIYF
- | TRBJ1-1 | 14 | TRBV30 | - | TGTGCCTGGAGTGTCTTGGGAGGGGGCACTGAAGCTTTCTTT | CAWSVLGGGTEAFF
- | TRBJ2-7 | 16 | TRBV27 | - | TGTGCCAGCAGTTTCGGTGGGCCGGAGGCCTCCTACGAGCAGTACTTC | CASSFGGPEASYEQYF
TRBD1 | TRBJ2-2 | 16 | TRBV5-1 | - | TGCGCCAGCAGCTGGCGGACAGGGCCCAGCACCGGGGAGCTGTTTTTT | CASSWRTGPSTGELFF